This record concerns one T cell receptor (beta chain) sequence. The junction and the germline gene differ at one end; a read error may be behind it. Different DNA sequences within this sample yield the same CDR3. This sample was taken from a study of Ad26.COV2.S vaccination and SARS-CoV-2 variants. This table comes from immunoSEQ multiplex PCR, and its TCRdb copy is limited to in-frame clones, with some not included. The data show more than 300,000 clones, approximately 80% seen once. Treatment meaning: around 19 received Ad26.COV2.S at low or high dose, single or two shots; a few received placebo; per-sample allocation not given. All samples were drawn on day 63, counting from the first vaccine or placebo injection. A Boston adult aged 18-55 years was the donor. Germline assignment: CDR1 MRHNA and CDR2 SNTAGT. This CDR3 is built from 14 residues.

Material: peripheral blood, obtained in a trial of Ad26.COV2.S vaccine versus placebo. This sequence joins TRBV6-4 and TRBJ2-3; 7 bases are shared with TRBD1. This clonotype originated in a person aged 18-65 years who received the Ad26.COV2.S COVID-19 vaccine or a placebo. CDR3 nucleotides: TGTGCCAGTAGTGGGGACAGCAGCACAGATACGCAGTATTTT. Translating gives CASSGDSSTDTQYF.